This TCR beta chain was profiled in a study of beta chain features in type 1 diabetes. Overall study: Examination of sorted cells across all samples involved 98,000,000 or so cells.

The CDR3 has 14 amino acids. V trimming: 6 bases; J trimming: 6 bases; junction bases outside the gene matches: 2. Germline V CDR1 and CDR2: KGHSH, LQKENI. Whole-study results and caveats: All four CD4+ subsets of Type 1 diabetes patients contained TCRB CDR3s that were moderately but significantly shorter. Equally in patients and controls, PCR might preferentially amplify shorter templates. For patients, the naive, central memory and Treg TCRB repertoires appeared more alike than for healthy donors. VDJ junctions sequenced from type 1 diabetes patients showed fewer insertions and more deletions.

As every portion of the isolated RNA was reverse transcribed, the sequencing read expressed TCRB transcripts. The repertoire was sequenced with immunoSEQ multiplex PCR; TCRdb's copy has only in-frame clones and lacks some. The sample consists of about 260,000 clones, approximately 25% of them appearing once. This clone has a handful of counts. What it binds is not known. The origin of this receptor is a woman in her 30s with type 1 diabetes. The specimen sequenced was naive CD4+ T cells from blood. The chain links TRBV18 to TRBJ2-1, with 13 bases lining up with TRBD2. The CDR3 sequence is CASSGLAGLNEQFF. CDR3 coding DNA: TGTGCCAGCTCGGGACTAGCGGGACTCAATGAGCAGTTCTTC.